What follows are 11 T cell receptor beta chains derived from one specimen sequenced in a study of Graves' ophthalmopathy and Graves' hyperthyroidism. RNA transcripts were the template, and TCR beta CDR3 regions were amplified from them. HTBI primers were employed in first-round RT-PCR, then a second-round multiplex PCR followed. MiXCR, run by TCRdb on the multiplex PCR reads, gives a single entry per CDR3 protein. Altogether under 350,000 distinct CDR3 sequences are present, 17% being singletons, with the ten largest covering roughly an eighth. Sequences were obtained from peripheral blood. Source of these receptors: an adult man with Graves' ophthalmopathy.

The V and J genes are TRBV6-1 and TRBJ2-2; D not resolved. The CDR3 is 13 residues long. CDR1 is MNHNS and CDR2 is SASEGT in the germline V gene. Deletions cut 6 bases from V and 7 bases from J, with 12 bases between. CDR3 residues: CASSGEGHGELFF. CDR3 in DNA: TGTGCCAGCAGCGGCGAAGGTCACGGGGAGCTGTTTTTT.

The chain couples TRBV12-5 to TRBJ1-1, with D possibly matching TRBD1 (5 bases). Trimming shortened V by 0 bases and J by 0 bases, and 17 bases separated the two germline ends. CDR1 is LGHNT, CDR2 FRNRAP, per germline. This CDR3 is 18 amino acids long. The CDR3 loop is CASGLVVGASTLNTEAFF. CDR3 in DNA: TGTGCTAGTGGTTTGGTAGTAGGGGCAAGCACCCTGAACACTGAAGCTTTCTTT.

This clonotype was counted many times. The rearrangement joins TRBV7-2 to TRBJ1-3; maybe TRBD1 (5 bases). CDR3 size: 14 residues. V was trimmed by 5 bases and J by 3 bases, leaving 11 bases between them. Germline values: CDR1 SGHTA, CDR2 FQGNSA. In nucleotides, the CDR3 is TGTGCCAGCAGCGTACAGGCGAGTGGAAACACCATATATTTT. Its translation: CASSVQASGNTIYF.

This clonotype was picked up many times. The chain's CDR3 is CSAREQGGWGQPQHF. The DNA for the CDR3 is TGCAGTGCTAGAGAACAGGGGGGATGGGGTCAGCCCCAGCATTTT. This chain connects TRBV20-1 to TRBJ1-5; TRBD1 matches 8 bases. J was trimmed by 6 bases and V by 0 bases; bases with no gene match: 7. This CDR3 is built from 15 residues. Germline V lookup: CDR1 DFQATT, CDR2 SNEGSKA (reference sequence).

This clonotype has ten or more counts. The chain joins TRBV5-1 to TRBJ1-1, with D maybe TRBD1 (6 bases). Between the trimmed V and J ends, which lost 5 bases and 5 bases, there was a span of 16 bases. This CDR3 is 14 amino acids long. Germline V gives CDR1 SGHRS, CDR2 YFSETQ. CDR3 nucleotide sequence: TGCGCCAGCAGGGGGACAAGTGGAGTAACTGAAGCTTTCTTT. Amino acid sequence: CASRGTSGVTEAFF.

This clonotype was seen at least ten times. The chain recombines TRBV6-5 with TRBJ2-4; D call uncertain. The CDR3 has 15 residues. Germline V gives CDR1 MNHEY, CDR2 SVGAGI. V was trimmed by 3 bases and J by 2 bases, leaving 11 bases between them. This chain's CDR3 is CASSYRGSSKNIQYF. As DNA, the CDR3 is TGTGCCAGCAGTTATCGTGGCTCATCCAAAAACATTCAGTACTTC.

The chain couples TRBV11-2 to TRBJ1-3, with TRBD1 matching 8 bases. The germline gives CDR1 SGHAT, CDR2 FQNNGV. The CDR3 covers 16 residues. The V and J ends lost 5 bases and 3 bases, in that order; junction bases with no gene match: 9. CDR3 amino acids: CASSPRTGNVGNTIYF. CDR3 coding DNA: TGTGCCAGCAGCCCTCGGACAGGGAATGTTGGAAACACCATATATTTT.

This clonotype has ten or more counts. J is TRBJ1-5 and V is TRBV27; no firm D call. V shed 2 bases and J shed 4 bases, with 6 bases lying between them. This CDR3 is 13 amino acids long. Germline V CDR1 and CDR2: MNHEY, SMNVEV (reference sequence). This chain's CDR3 is CASSLLENQPQHF. The DNA of the CDR3 is TGTGCCAGCAGTTTACTAGAGAATCAGCCCCAGCATTTT.

This clonotype was picked up many times. V is TRBV27 and J is TRBJ1-6; D is undetermined. The ends were cut back, 2 bases at V and 7 bases at J, with 9 bases in the middle. Looked up from germline, CDR1 is MNHEY and CDR2 is SMNVEV (reference sequence). The CDR3 loop spans 14 amino acids. This CDR3 reads CASSLLTRNSPLHF. For the CDR3, the DNA is TGTGCCAGCAGTTTACTGACACGCAATTCACCCCTCCACTTT.

This clonotype was counted at least ten times. The chain employs TRBV6-5 and TRBJ2-7; D perhaps matches TRBD1 (6 bases). CDR3 size: 14 residues. Germline V gives CDR1 MNHEY, CDR2 SVGAGI. Trimming shortened V by 3 bases and J by 3 bases, and 12 bases separated the two germline ends. As DNA, the CDR3 is TGTGCCAGCAGTTATGACCGGGACAACTACGAGCAGTACTTC. It yields the protein CASSYDRDNYEQYF.

Many counts were recorded for this clonotype. J is TRBJ1-6 and V is TRBV3-1; 7 positions agree with TRBD1. The CDR3 covers 16 residues. Germline lookup yields CDR1 LGHDT and CDR2 YNNKEL (reference sequence). V was pared by 7 bases and J by 0 bases, with 6 bases of the junction left unmatched. The CDR3 coding sequence is TGTGCCAGCAACCTACAGGGGAACTCCTATAATTCACCCCTCCACTTT. This codes for CASNLQGNSYNSPLHF.